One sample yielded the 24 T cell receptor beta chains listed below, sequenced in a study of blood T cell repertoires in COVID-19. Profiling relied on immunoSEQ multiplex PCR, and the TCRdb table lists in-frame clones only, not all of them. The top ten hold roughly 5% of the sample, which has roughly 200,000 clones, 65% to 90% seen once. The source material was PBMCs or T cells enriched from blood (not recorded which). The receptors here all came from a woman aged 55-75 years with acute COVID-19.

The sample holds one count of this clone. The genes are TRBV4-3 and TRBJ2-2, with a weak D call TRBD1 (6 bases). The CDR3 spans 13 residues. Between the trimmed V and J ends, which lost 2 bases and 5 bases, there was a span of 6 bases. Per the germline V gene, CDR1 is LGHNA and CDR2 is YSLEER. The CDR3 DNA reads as TGCGCCAGCAGCCAACAGGGGACCGGGGAGCTGTTTTTT. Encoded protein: CASSQQGTGELFF.

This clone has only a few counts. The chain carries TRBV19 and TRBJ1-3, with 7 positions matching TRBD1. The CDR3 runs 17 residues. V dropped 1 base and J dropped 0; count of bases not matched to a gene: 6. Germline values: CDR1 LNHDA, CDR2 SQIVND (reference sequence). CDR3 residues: CASSIGGGEFSGNTIYF. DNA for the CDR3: TGTGCCAGTAGTATAGGAGGGGGCGAATTCTCTGGAAACACCATATATTTT. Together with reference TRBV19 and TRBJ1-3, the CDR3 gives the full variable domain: DGGITQSPKYLFRKEGQNVTLSCEQNLNHDAMYWYRQDPGQGLRLIYYSQIVNDFQKGDIAEGYSVSREKKESFPLTVTSAQKNPTAFYLCASSIGGGEFSGNTIYFGEGSWLTVV.

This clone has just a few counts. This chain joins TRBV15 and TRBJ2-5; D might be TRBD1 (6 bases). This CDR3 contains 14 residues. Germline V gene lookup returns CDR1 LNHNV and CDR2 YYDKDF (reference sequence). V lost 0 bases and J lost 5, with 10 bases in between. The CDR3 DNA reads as TGTGCCACCAGCAGAGATCCGCAGGGGGAGACCCAGTACTTC. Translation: CATSRDPQGETQYF.

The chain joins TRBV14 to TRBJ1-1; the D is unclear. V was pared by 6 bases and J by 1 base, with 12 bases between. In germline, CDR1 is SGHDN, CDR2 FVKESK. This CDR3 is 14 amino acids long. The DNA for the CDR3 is TGTGCCAGCAGTCTCTCAGCAGGGAACACTGAAGCTTTCTTT. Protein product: CASSLSAGNTEAFF.

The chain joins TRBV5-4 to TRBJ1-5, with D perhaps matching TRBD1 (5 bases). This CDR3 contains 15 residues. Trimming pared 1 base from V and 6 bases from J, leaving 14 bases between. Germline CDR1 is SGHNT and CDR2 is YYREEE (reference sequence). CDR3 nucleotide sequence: TGTGCCAGCAGCTTGTACGGGCAGGGAGGTCAGCCCCAGCATTTT. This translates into CASSLYGQGGQPQHF. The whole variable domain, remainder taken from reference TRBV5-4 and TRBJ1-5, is ETGVTQSPTHLIKTRGQQVTLRCSSQSGHNTVSWYQQALGQGPQFIFQYYREEENGRGNFPPRFSGLQFPNYSSELNVNALELDDSALYLCASSLYGQGGQPQHFGDGTRLSIL.

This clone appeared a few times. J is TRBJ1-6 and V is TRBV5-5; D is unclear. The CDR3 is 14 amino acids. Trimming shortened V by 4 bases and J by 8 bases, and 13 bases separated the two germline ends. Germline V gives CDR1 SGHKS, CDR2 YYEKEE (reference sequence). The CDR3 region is CASSLNGRHSPLHF. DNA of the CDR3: TGTGCCAGCAGCCTCAACGGGAGACATTCACCCCTCCACTTT.

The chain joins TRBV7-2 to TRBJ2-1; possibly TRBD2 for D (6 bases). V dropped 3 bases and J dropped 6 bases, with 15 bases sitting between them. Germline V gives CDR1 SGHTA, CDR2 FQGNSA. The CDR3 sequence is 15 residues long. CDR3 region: CASSFWLASANEQFF. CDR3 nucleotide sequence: TGTGCCAGCAGCTTTTGGCTAGCGTCCGCCAATGAGCAGTTCTTC.

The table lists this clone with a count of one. The DNA for the CDR3 is TGTGCCAGCAGCTTAGGGCTAGCGGGAGAGACCCAGTACTTC. Protein sequence: CASSLGLAGETQYF. This sequence joins TRBV13 and TRBJ2-5; 8 nucleotides match TRBD2. V lost 0 bases to trimming and J lost 4 bases; unmatched junction nucleotides: 1. This CDR3 region has 14 residues. CDR1 and CDR2 from the germline V gene are PRHDT and FYEKMQ (reference sequence).

The CDR3 DNA reads TGTGCCACCAGCGCCGCGAGAAACACTGAAGCTTTCTTT. It is translated as CATSAARNTEAFF. The V and J genes are TRBV24-1 and TRBJ1-1; D uncertain. The V and J ends lost 7 bases and 2 bases respectively, with 10 bases between them. Germline assignment: CDR1 KGHDR and CDR2 SFDVKD. The CDR3 consists of 13 residues.

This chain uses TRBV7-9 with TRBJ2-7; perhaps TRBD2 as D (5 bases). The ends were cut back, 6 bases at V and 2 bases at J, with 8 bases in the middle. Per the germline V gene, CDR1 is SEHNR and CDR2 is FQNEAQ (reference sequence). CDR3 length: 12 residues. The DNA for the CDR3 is TGTGCCAGCAGTGGAGCGGCCTACGAGCAGTACTTC. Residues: CASSGAAYEQYF.

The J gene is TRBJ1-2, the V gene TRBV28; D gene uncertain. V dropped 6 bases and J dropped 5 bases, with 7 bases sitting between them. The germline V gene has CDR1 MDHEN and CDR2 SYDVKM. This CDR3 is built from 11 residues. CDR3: CASSLYYGYTF. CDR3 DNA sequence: TGTGCCAGCAGCCTGTATTATGGCTACACCTTC.

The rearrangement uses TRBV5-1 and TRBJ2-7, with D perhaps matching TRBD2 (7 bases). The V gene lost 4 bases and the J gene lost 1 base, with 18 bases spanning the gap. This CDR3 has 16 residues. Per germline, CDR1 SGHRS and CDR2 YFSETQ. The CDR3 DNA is TGCGCCAGCAGCCCGGGGGGCGGAGAAAGTTCCTACGAGCAGTACTTC. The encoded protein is CASSPGGGESSYEQYF. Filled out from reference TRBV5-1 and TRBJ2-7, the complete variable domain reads KAGVTQTPRYLIKTRGQQVTLSCSPISGHRSVSWYQQTPGQGLQFLFEYFSETQRNKGNFPGRFSGRQFSNSRSEMNVSTLELGDSALYLCASSPGGGESSYEQYFGPGTRLTVT.

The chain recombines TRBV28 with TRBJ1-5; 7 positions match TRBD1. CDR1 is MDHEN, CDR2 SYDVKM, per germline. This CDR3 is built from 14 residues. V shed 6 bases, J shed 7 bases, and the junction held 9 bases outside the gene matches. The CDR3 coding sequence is TGTGCCAGCAGCGTCATAGGGGGCTGGCAGCCCCAGCATTTT. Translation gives CASSVIGGWQPQHF. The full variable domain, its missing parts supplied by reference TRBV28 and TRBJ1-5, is DVKVTQSSRYLVKRTGEKVFLECVQDMDHENMFWYRQDPGLGLRLIYFSYDVKMKEKGDIPEGYSVSREKKERFSLILESASTNQTSMYLCASSVIGGWQPQHFGDGTRLSIL.

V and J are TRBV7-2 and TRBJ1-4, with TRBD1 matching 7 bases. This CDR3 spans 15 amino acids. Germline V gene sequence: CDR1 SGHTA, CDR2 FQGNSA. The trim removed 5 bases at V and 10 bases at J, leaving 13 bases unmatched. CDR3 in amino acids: CASSHPRKGAGKLFF. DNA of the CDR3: TGTGCCAGCAGCCACCCTCGGAAGGGGGCGGGAAAACTGTTTTTT.

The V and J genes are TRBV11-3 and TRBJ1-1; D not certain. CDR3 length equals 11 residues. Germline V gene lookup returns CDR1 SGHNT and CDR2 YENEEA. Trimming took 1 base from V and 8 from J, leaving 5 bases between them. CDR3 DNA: TGTGCCAGCAGCTTAGCCGAGGAAGCTTTCTTT. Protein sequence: CASSLAEEAFF.

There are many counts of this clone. CDR3 nucleotides: TGTGCCAGCAGTTCCGGACAGGCCATTCGTGGCTACACCTTC. Translation gives CASSSGQAIRGYTF. The chain has TRBV27 and TRBJ1-2; 7 bases fit TRBD1. The CDR3 sequence is 14 residues long. Trimming at V came to 4 bases and at J to 7 bases, leaving 9 bases not matched to a gene. Germline V CDR1 and CDR2: MNHEY, SMNVEV (reference sequence).

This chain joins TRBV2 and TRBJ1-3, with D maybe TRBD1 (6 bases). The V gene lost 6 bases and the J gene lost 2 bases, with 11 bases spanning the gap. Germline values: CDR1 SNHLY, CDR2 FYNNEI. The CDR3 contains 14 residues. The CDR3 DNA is TGTGCCAGCAGGGCGGGGGCGACTGGAAACACCATATATTTT. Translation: CASRAGATGNTIYF.

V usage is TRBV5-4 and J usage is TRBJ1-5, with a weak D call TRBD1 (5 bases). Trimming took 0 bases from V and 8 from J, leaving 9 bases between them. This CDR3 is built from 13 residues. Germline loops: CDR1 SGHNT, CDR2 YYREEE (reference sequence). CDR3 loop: CASSLAQGEPQHF. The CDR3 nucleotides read TGTGCCAGCAGCTTGGCCCAGGGTGAGCCCCAGCATTTT.

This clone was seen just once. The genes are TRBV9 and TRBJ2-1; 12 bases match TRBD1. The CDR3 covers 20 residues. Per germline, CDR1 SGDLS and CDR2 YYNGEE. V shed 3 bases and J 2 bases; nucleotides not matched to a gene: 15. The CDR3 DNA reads TGTGCCAGCAGCGGAAATTCCCTTCGGGACAGGGGGCACCCCTACAATGAGCAGTTCTTC. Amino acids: CASSGNSLRDRGHPYNEQFF. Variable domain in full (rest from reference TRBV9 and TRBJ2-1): DSGVTQTPKHLITATGQRVTLRCSPRSGDLSVYWYQQSLDQGLQFLIQYYNGEERAKGNILERFSAQQFPDLHSELNLSSLELGDSALYFCASSGNSLRDRGHPYNEQFFGPGTRLTVL.

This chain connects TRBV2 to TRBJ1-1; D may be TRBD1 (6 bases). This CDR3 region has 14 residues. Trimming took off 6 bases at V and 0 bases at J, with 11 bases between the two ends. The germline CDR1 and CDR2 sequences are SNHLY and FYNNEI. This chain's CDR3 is CASRTGQLNTEAFF. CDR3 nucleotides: TGTGCCAGCAGGACGGGACAACTGAACACTGAAGCTTTCTTT.

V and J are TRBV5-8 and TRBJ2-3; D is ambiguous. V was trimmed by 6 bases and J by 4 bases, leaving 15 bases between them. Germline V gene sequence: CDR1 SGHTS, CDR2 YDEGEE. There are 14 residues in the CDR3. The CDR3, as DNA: TGTGCCAGCAACCCCGGTGGTTTGGCAGATACGCAGTATTTT. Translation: CASNPGGLADTQYF.

The CDR3 spells CASSQQGSAGSVFF. In DNA form, the CDR3 reads TGTGCCAGCAGCCAGCAGGGTTCGGCCGGGAGTGTGTTTTTT. The chain links TRBV7-9 to TRBJ1-4, with D perhaps matching TRBD1 (5 bases). Germline V CDR1 and CDR2: SEHNR, FQNEAQ (reference sequence). This CDR3 spans 14 amino acids. V lost 5 bases and J lost 15, with 22 bases in between. Complete variable domain (other parts from reference TRBV7-9 and TRBJ1-4): DTGVSQNPRHKITKRGQNVTFRCDPISEHNRLYWYRQTLGQGPEFLTYFQNEAQLEKSRLLSDRFSAERPKGSFSTLEIQRTEQGDSAMYLCASSQQGSAGSVFFGSGTQLSVL.

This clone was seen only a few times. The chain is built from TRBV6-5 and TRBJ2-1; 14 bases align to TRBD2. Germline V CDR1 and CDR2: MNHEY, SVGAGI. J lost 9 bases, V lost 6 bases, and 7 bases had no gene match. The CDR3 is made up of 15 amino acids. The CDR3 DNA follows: TGTGCCAGCAGGACTGGGACTAGCGGGGGTGTTGAGCAGTTCTTC. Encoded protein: CASRTGTSGGVEQFF.

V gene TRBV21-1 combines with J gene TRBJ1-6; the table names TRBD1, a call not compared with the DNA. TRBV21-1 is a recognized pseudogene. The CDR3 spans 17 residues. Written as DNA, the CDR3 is TGTGCCAGCAGCAAGGCCGGGACAGGGCACTCTGATTCACCCCTCCACTTT. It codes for CASSKAGTGHSDSPLHF.